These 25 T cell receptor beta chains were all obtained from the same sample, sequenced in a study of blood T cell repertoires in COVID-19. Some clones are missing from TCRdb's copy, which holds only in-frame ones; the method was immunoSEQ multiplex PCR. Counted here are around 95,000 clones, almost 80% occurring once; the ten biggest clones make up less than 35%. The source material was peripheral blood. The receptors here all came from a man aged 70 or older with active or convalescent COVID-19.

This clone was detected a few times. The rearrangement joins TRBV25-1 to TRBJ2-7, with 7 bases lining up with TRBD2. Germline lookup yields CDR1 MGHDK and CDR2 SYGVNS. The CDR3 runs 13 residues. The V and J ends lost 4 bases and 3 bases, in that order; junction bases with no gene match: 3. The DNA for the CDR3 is TGTGCCAGCAGTGGCGGGAGTCTCTACGAGCAGTACTTC. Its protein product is CASSGGSLYEQYF.

The CDR3 DNA reads TGTGCCAGCAGCCTGAGGACTGAAGCTTTCTTT. Translated, it gives CASSLRTEAFF. The chain combines TRBV16 with TRBJ1-1, with D uncertain. The CDR3 spans 11 residues. Trimming removed 4 bases at V and 5 bases at J, with 5 bases between. Germline CDR1 KGHSY, CDR2 FQNENV.

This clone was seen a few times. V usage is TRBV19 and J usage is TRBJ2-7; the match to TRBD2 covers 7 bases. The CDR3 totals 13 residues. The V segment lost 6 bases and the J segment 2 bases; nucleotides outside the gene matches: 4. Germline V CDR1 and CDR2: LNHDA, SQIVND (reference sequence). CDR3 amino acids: CASSGRRAYEQYF. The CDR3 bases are TGTGCCAGTAGCGGGAGGAGAGCCTACGAGCAGTACTTC.

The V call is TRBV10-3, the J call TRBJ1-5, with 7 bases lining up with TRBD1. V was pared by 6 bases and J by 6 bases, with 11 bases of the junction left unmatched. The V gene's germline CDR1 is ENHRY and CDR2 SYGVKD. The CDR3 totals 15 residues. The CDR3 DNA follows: TGTGCCATCAGCCGGGACAGACCCTCTTCTCAGCCCCAGCATTTT. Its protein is CAISRDRPSSQPQHF.

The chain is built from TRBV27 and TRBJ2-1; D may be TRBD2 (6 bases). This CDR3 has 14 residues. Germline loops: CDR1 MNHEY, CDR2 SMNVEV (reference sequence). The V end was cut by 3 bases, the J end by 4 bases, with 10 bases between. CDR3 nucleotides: TGTGCCAGCAGTTTCAGGCGGGGATACAATGAGCAGTTCTTC. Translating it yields CASSFRRGYNEQFF.

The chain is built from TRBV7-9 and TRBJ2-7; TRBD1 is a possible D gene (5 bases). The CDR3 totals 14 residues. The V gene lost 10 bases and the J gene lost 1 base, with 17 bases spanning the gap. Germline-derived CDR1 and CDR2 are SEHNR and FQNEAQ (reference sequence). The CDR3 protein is CATGERGYSYEQYF. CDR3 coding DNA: TGTGCCACCGGTGAAAGGGGCTATTCCTACGAGCAGTACTTC.

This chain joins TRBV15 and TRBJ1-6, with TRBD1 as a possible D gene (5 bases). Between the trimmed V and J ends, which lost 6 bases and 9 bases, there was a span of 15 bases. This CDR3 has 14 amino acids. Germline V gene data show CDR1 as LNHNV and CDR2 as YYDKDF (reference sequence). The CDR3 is CATRDLGRGSPLHF. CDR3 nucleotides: TGTGCCACCAGGGATTTGGGGAGGGGTTCACCCCTCCACTTT.

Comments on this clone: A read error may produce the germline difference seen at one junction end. In DNA form, the CDR3 reads TGTGCCAGCAGCCTAGCGGGAGTCCCGTACAATGAGCAGTTCTTC. Its translation is CASSLAGVPYNEQFF. The rearrangement links TRBV7-2 to TRBJ2-1, with 10 bases identical to TRBD2. Germline-derived CDR1 and CDR2 are SGHTA and FQGNSA. The CDR3 spans 15 residues.

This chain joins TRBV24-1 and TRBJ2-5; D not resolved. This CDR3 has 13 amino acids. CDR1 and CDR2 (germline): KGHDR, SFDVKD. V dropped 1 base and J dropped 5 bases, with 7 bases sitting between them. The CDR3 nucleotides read TGTGCCACCAGTGATTTTACGGGTGAGACCCAGTACTTC. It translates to CATSDFTGETQYF.

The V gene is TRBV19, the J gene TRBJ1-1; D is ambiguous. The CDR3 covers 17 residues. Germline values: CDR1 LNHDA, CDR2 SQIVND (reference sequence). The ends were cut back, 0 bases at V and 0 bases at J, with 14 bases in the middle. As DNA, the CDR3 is TGTGCCAGTAGTATAGAGGGTCGGGTCAGAATGAACACTGAAGCTTTCTTT. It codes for CASSIEGRVRMNTEAFF.

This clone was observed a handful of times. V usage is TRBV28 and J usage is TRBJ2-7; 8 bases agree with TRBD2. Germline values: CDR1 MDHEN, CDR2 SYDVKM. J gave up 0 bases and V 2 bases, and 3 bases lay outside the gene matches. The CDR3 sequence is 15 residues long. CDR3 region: CASSLAGGGSYEQYF. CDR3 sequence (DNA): TGTGCCAGCAGTTTAGCGGGAGGCGGCTCCTACGAGCAGTACTTC.

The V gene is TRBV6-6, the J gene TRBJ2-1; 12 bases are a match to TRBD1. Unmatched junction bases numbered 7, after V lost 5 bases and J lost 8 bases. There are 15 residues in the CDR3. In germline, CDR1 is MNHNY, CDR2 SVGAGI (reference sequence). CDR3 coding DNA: TGTGCCAGCAGTCCCCGGGACAGGGGGCTGGATGAGCAGTTCTTC. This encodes CASSPRDRGLDEQFF.

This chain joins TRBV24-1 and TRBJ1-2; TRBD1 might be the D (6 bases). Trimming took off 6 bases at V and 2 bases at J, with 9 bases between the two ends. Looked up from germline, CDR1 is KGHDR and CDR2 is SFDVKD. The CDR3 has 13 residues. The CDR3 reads CATSRQANYGYTF. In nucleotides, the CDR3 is TGTGCCACCAGTAGACAGGCAAACTATGGCTACACCTTC.

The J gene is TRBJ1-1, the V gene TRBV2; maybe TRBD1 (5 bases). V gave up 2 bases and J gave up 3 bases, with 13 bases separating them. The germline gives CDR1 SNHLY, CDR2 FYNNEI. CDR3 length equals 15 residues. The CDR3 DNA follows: TGTGCCAGCAGTGAATGGGGCGAATCGGACACTGAAGCTTTCTTT. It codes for CASSEWGESDTEAFF.

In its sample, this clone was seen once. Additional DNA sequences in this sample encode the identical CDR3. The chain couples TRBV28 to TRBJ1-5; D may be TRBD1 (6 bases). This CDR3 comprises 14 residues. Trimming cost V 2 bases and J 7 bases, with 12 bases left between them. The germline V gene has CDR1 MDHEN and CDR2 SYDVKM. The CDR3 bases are TGTGCCAGCAGTTTAGGGGGGGGGCGGCAGCCCCAGCATTTT. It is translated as CASSLGGGRQPQHF.

Here the CDR3 reads CASSSLSGTENEKLFF. The CDR3 DNA follows: TGTGCCAGCAGCTCTCTTTCCGGGACAGAGAATGAAAAACTGTTTTTT. The rearrangement links TRBV7-2 to TRBJ1-4; 7 nucleotides agree with TRBD1. The CDR3 runs to 16 residues. V was clipped by 4 bases and J by 5 bases; unmatched bases: 10. Germline CDR1 SGHTA, CDR2 FQGNSA.

The CDR3 reads CASSQAPGERRETQYF. DNA of the CDR3: TGTGCCAGCAGCCAAGCCCCAGGGGAAAGACGAGAGACCCAGTACTTC. V gene TRBV14 combines with J gene TRBJ2-5; tentative D call: TRBD1 (6 bases). V was shortened by 1 base and J by 4 bases, with 16 bases between the two germline ends. Germline CDR1 is SGHDN and CDR2 is FVKESK. The CDR3 contains 16 residues.

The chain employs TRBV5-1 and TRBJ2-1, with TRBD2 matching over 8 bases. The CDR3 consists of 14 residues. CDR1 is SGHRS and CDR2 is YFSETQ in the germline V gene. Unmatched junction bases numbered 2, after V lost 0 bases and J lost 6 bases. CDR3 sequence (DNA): TGCGCCAGCAGCTTGGGGACTAGCTCCAATGAGCAGTTCTTC. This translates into CASSLGTSSNEQFF.

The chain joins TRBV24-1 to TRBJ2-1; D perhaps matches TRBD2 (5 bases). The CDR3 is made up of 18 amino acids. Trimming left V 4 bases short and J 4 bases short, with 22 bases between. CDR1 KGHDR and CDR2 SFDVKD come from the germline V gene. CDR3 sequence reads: CATSDTGVEARVYNEQFF. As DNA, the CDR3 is TGTGCCACCAGTGACACTGGGGTGGAGGCTAGGGTATACAATGAGCAGTTCTTC.

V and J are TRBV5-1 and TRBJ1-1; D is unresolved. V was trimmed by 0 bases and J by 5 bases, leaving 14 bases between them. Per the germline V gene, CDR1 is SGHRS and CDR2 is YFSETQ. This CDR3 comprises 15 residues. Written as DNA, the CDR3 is TGCGCCAGCAGCTTGGGGTGGGGTACGGGAACTGAAGCTTTCTTT. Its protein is CASSLGWGTGTEAFF.

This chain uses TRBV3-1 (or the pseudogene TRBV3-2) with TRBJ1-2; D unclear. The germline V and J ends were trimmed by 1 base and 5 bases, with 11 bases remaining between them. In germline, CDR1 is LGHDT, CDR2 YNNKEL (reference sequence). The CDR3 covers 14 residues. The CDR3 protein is CASSQVADFYGYTF. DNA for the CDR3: TGTGCCAGCAGCCAAGTGGCGGACTTTTATGGCTACACCTTC.

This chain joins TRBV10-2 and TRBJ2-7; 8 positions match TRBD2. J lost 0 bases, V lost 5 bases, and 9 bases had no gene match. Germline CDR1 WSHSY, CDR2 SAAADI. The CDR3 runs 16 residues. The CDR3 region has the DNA TGCGCCAGCAGTAGAGGAAGCGGGAGAGTCTCCTACGAGCAGTACTTC. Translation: CASSRGSGRVSYEQYF.

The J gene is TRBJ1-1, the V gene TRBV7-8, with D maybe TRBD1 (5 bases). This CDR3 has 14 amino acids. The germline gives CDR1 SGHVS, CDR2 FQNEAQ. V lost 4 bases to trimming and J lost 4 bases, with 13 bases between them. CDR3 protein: CASSSSGGGTEAFF. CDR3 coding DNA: TGTGCCAGCAGCTCTTCGGGGGGAGGCACTGAAGCTTTCTTT.

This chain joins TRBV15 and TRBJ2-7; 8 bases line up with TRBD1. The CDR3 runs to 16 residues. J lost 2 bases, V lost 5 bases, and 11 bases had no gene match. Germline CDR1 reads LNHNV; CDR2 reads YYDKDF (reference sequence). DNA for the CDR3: TGTGCCACCAGCCTAACGGGCAGGGGGCACCCCTACGAGCAGTACTTC. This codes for CATSLTGRGHPYEQYF.

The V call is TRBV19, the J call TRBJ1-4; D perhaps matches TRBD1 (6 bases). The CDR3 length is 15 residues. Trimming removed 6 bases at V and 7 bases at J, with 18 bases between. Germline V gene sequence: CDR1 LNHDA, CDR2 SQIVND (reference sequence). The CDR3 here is CASSNGGRSGEKLFF. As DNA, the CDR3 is TGTGCCAGTAGCAACGGGGGGCGTTCGGGTGAAAAACTGTTTTTT.